Listed here are 7 T cell receptor beta chains from one sample, sequenced in a study of T cells in Graves' hyperthyroidism and ophthalmopathy. Template material for amplifying TCR beta CDR3 regions consisted of RNA transcripts. The HTBI primer set served for first-round RT-PCR of the TCR CDR3. TCRdb reanalysed the multiplex PCR reads using MiXCR and keeps one entry per CDR3 protein. The repertoire includes some 300,000 distinct CDR3 sequences, 16% of them detected once, and roughly 31% sits in the top ten. Source material: blood. The receptor set was obtained from a man aged 25-45 years with Graves' hyperthyroidism.

This clonotype was found many times. The V call is TRBV12-3 or TRBV12-4, the J call TRBJ2-3; 8 bases map to TRBD1. With 10 bases clipped from V and 0 bases from J, the junction kept 9 bases outside the gene matches. The CDR3 contains 15 residues. CDR3 sequence: CATRGQGLSTDTQYF. The CDR3 DNA follows: TGTGCCACCAGGGGGCAGGGGCTTAGCACAGATACGCAGTATTTT.

This clonotype came up many times. The J gene is TRBJ2-5, the V gene TRBV11-2; 12 bases map to TRBD1. The CDR3 has 16 residues. The V segment lost 3 bases and the J segment 7 bases; nucleotides outside the gene matches: 9. Germline lookup yields CDR1 SGHAT and CDR2 FQNNGV. CDR3 sequence (DNA): TGTGCCAGCAGCTTCCGGGACAGGGGGCTCGGAGGGACCCAGTACTTC. It is translated as CASSFRDRGLGGTQYF.

In this sample, this clonotype turned up a few times. The chain employs TRBV4-1 and TRBJ2-1; D is uncertain. V was cut by 7 bases and J by 6 bases, with 19 bases left in between. The CDR3 covers 15 residues. The V gene's germline CDR1 is MGHRA and CDR2 YSYEKL. CDR3 sequence: CASTESPNSPNEQFF. The DNA for the CDR3 is TGCGCCAGCACCGAAAGCCCCAACTCCCCCAATGAGCAGTTCTTC.

On this clonotype itself: This may stem from a read error, because a much larger clone lies one nucleotide away. The rearrangement joins TRBV30 to TRBJ1-3; D ambiguous. The CDR3 length is 13 residues. CDR1 is GTSNPN, CDR2 SVGIG, per germline (reference sequence). CDR3 nucleotides: TGTGCCTGGAGTGGGAACTCTGGAAACAGCATATATTTT. Protein sequence: CAWSGNSGNSIYF.

In the case of this clonotype: A read error may be the cause here, since a much bigger clone is one base away. The rearrangement joins TRBV3-1 to TRBJ1-2; tentative D call: TRBD1 (6 bases). Germline CDR1 is LGHDT and CDR2 is YNNKEL (reference sequence). The CDR3 has 14 amino acids. The CDR3 region is CASSPRGGNYGHTF. The CDR3 region has the DNA TGTGCCAGCAGCCCTCGAGGGGGTAACTATGGCCACACCTTC.

This clonotype came up many times. J is TRBJ2-5 and V is TRBV28, with D possibly called TRBD1 or TRBD2 (6 bases each). V was clipped by 6 bases and J by 1 base, with 12 bases between them. Germline V gene lookup returns CDR1 MDHEN and CDR2 SYDVKM. The CDR3 contains 14 residues. CDR3 bases: TGTGCCAGCAGCCCCCGGGGGCCCCAAGAGACCCAGTACTTC. Translated: CASSPRGPQETQYF.

V is TRBV6-2 or TRBV6-3 and J is TRBJ1-1, with D hard to call. Trimming shortened V by 4 bases and J by 0 bases, and 12 bases separated the two germline ends. The CDR3 contains 15 residues. CDR1 and CDR2 from the germline V gene are MNHEY and SVGEGT. This CDR3 reads CASSSLSLMNTEAFF. The CDR3 coding sequence is TGTGCCAGCAGTTCCCTCAGCCTAATGAACACTGAAGCTTTCTTT.